The 2 T cell receptor beta chains presented below share a single source sample, sequenced in a study of long-term antiretroviral therapy in people with HIV. A v3.0 immunoSEQ assay was performed at survey level. TCRdb keeps only in-frame clones here, not all; method: immunoSEQ multiplex PCR. Among about 20,000 clones, more than 80% were seen once, and the ten largest hold 4.3%. The sample here was unsorted PBMCs, taken about 5.7 years after starting antiretroviral therapy. The receptors here all came from a man under 40 with HIV.

The rearrangement uses TRBV11-1 and TRBJ2-3; TRBD2 matches at 7 bases. Per the germline V gene, CDR1 is SGHAT and CDR2 is FQDESV (reference sequence). J lost 0 bases, V lost 5 bases, and 5 bases had no gene match. The CDR3 totals 15 residues. CDR3 sequence: CASSPSGVSTDTQYF. DNA for the CDR3: TGTGCCAGCAGCCCGAGCGGGGTTAGCACAGATACGCAGTATTTT.

The chain is built from TRBV4-3 and TRBJ2-7; TRBD1 agrees at 8 bases. Germline V gene sequence: CDR1 LGHNA, CDR2 YSLEER. V lost 1 base, J lost 5 bases, and 10 bases stayed unmatched. CDR3 length: 16 amino acids. CDR3 sequence reads: CASSQGVGQGLHEQYF. In nucleotides, the CDR3 is TGCGCCAGCAGCCAAGGGGTAGGACAGGGTCTCCACGAGCAGTACTTC.